This T cell receptor (beta chain) was observed in a study of blood T cell repertoires in COVID-19. Per the authors' pipeline: How many nucleated cells were present was estimated from reference gene primer amplification. Repertoires were generated with immunoSEQ multiplex PCR, while TCRdb's copy carries only in-frame clones and drops some. The V and J calls and clone size are taken from that table; D and trimming were inferred from the DNA. The sample has about 440,000 clones; approximately 89% are singletons. Germline lookup yields CDR1 SGHDN and CDR2 FVKESK. The V end was cut by 4 bases, the J end by 0 bases, with 12 bases between. This CDR3 is 15 amino acids long.

This TCR came from a woman aged 45-65 years with COVID-19, enrolled during active disease. The sequenced material came from peripheral blood. V is TRBV14 and J is TRBJ1-1; tentative D call: TRBD1 (6 bases). The CDR3 DNA reads as TGTGCCAGCAGCCGCGAGGGACATCTGAACACTGAAGCTTTCTTT. Residues: CASSREGHLNTEAFF.